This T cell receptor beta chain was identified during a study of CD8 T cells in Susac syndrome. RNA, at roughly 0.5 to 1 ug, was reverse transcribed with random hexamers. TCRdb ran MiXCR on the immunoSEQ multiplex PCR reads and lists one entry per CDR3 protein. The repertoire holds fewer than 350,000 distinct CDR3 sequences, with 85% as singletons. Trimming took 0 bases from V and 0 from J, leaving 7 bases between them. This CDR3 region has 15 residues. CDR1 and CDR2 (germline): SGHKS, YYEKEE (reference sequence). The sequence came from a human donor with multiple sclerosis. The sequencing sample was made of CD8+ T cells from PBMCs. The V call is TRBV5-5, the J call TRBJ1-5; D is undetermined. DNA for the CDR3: TGTGCCAGCAGCTTGGGCGCCTATAGCAATCAGCCCCAGCATTTT. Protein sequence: CASSLGAYSNQPQHF.